The source of this T cell receptor (beta chain) is a study of blood T cells in healthy people across ages (dated by TCRdb to between 2014 and 2017). As for the study more broadly: In model experiments, template switching captured roughly one uniquely barcoded TCR beta cDNA molecule for every two T cells. Four age groups were formed from the donors: young (average approximately 17 years), middle-aged (approximately 39), aged (approximately 60) and long-lived (82). Donors of different ages were randomly distributed across sequencing lanes to avoid experimental bias. For two donors (one aged 18 to 29 and one aged 80 or older), the study analyzed two additional independent replicas of 1 million unique cDNA reads from the same blood draw. Age-related changes in TCR beta repertoire diversity were measured in the study by deep sequencing normalized with unique cDNA molecular identifiers.

This clonotype was recorded many times. Its antigen is still unknown. There are no base qualities to consult, and no much larger clone falls within one base. The CDR3 starts with the cysteine, ends with the phenylalanine, and has 13 residues. Only the CDR3 part of the read is kept: 39 bases, read in frame from the first base. CDR1 and CDR2 are drawn from the germline V gene: SQVTM, ANQGSEA. Here V drops 7 bases and J drops 5 bases, and the junction holds 8 bases not matched to any gene. The method behind the library was 5' RACE. Sequenced using an Illumina HiSeq 2500. A second PCR of about 6 to 11 cycles was performed with a sample-barcoded 5' primer and a J-beta primer mix. Each TCR beta cDNA molecule received a unique molecular identifier from a template-switch 5' adaptor carrying 12 random nucleotides. Each sample yielded at least 2.5 million CDR3-containing paired-end reads. All of the RNA was converted into first-strand cDNA using the Mint cDNA synthesis kit, with a TRBC-specific oligonucleotide serving as the primer. Following uracil-DNA glycosylase treatment, a first 18-cycle PCR with universal primers M1SS and BC2_uni_R was performed on all cDNA. Processing in the source paper ran as follows. For normalization, 1 million high-quality reads, each with a distinct molecular identifier, were randomly selected from each sample. Reads with shared molecular identifiers were discarded instead of being binned into consensus sequences. MiTCR, set to a Q25 quality threshold and the strictest error-elimination algorithm, was used for CDR3 identification, clonotype clustering and error correction. Lower-bound total TCR beta diversity was estimated with a nonparametric unseen species model using Euler transformation. TCRdb reanalyzed the raw reads on its own, using fastp at Q25 for trimming and MiXCR for clone calling, and kept in-frame beta chains. CDR3 protein sequences are deduplicated, and each keeps its most common genes and DNA. For this entry, the V and J calls and clone size follow TCRdb and not the study's own pipeline. For this sample there are about 630,000 distinct CDR3 sequences; approximately 21% appear just once. The top ten constitute approximately 3.6% of the sample.

What the study reported, not specific to this receptor: Donor CMV infection status was unknown, potentially confounding age-related changes in expanded clonotypes. As age increased, observed TCR beta diversity per million T cells dropped in a roughly linear way, and a significant reduction was already evident by age 40. Since profiling was done on bulk unsorted PBMCs, naive and antigen-experienced compartments could not be conclusively compared. Estimates of total diversity based on one million sequenced T cells were regarded as lower bounds and as underestimates. Compared with the aged group, the long-lived group had more naive CD4+ T cells, fewer expanded clones and increased TCR diversity, suggesting age selection. The percentage of naive T cells measured by flow cytometry correlated strongly with observed TCR beta diversity.

Donors were approximately 42 systemically healthy Caucasian individuals from Russia aged roughly 6 to 95 years. About 10 milliliters of peripheral blood were collected from each donor into EDTA-treated Vacutainer tubes. Ficoll-Paque density-gradient centrifugation was used to isolate PBMCs, with at least 6.5 million obtained per sample. Trizol reagent was used to extract total RNA from the PBMCs, yielding at least 5 micrograms per sample. Naive CD45RAhigh/CD27high T cell percentages were measured by flow cytometry on a PBMC aliquot from every donor. The TCR originated in a man in his 70s in good health. Sequenced: blood. This chain is built from TRBV29-1 and TRBJ2-7, and 10 bases in between align with TRBD1. The CDR3 reads as follows: CSARDRGSHEQYF. The DNA reads as follows: TGCAGCGCCAGGGACAGGGGATCTCACGAGCAGTACTTC.